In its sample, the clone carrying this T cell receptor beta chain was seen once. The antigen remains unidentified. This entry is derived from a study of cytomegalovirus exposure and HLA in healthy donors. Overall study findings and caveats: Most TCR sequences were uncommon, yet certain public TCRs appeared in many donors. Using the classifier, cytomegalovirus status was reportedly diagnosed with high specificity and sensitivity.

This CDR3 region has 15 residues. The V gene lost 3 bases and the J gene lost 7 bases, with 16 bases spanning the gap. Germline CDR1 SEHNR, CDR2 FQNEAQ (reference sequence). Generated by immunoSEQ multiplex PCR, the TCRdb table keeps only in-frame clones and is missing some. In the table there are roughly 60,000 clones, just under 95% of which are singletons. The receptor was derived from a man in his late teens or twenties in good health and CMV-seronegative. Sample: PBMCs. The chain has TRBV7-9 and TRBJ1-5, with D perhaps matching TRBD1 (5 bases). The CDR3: CASSFGGVVQQPQHF. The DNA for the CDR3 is TGTGCCAGCAGCTTCGGGGGGGTAGTCCAGCAGCCCCAGCATTTT. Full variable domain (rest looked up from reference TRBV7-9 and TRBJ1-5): DTGVSQNPRHKITKRGQNVTFRCDPISEHNRLYWYRQTLGQGPEFLTYFQNEAQLEKSRLLSDRFSAERPKGSFSTLEIQRTEQGDSAMYLCASSFGGVVQQPQHFGDGTRLSIL.